These T cell receptor beta chains were read from a single sample in a study of shared clonotypes between healthy human individuals. Method: immunoSEQ multiplex PCR; TCRdb's copy keeps in-frame clones and lacks some. The table shows millions of clones, with around 94% occurring only once. What was sequenced was naive CD4+ T cells sorted from blood. The receptor source for this set is a man younger than 35 in good health. The conserved cysteine and the conserved F or W are not part of the CDR3 here. Each record gives: clone size, V gene, J gene, CDR3 protein. Expanded clones are given a class, and other clones once, few, many or no size at all.

size: -
V: TRBV30
J: TRBJ1-5
CDR3: AWSPDSRGNQPQH

size: -
V: TRBV7-6
J: TRBJ2-5
CDR3: ASSPRRTIQETQY

size: -
V: TRBV5-6
J: TRBJ2-6
CDR3: ASSDPDRAPGANVLT

size: -
V: TRBV19
J: TRBJ2-5
CDR3: ASSPDRVQETQY

size: -
V: TRBV18
J: TRBJ2-1
CDR3: ASSQAGATYNEQF

size: once
V: TRBV7-8
J: TRBJ2-1
CDR3: ASSLALNSGGSYNEQF

size: -
V: TRBV10-3
J: TRBJ2-7
CDR3: AIRAGPDYEQY

size: -
V: TRBV15
J: TRBJ2-2
CDR3: ATSRSRGLSGELF

size: -
V: TRBV7-9
J: TRBJ2-7
CDR3: ASSPGQLSYEQY

size: -
V: TRBV29-1
J: TRBJ1-5
CDR3: SVVGTDQPQH

size: -
V: TRBV2
J: TRBJ2-4
CDR3: ASRPTAGALINIQY

size: -
V: TRBV25-1
J: TRBJ1-3
CDR3: ASSVTKGTGNTIY

size: -
V: TRBV10-3
J: TRBJ2-7
CDR3: AIANGTSSYEQY

size: -
V: TRBV7-2
J: TRBJ2-6
CDR3: ASSFDGFRANVLT

size: -
V: TRBV5-6
J: TRBJ2-3
CDR3: ASSFAGADTQY

size: -
V: TRBV7-2
J: TRBJ1-4
CDR3: ASSFYLALGPTENEKLF

size: -
V: TRBV21-1
J: TRBJ1-5
CDR3: ASSKLKVGGSQPQH

size: once
V: TRBV6-4
J: TRBJ2-7
CDR3: ASRTSGTGTGLKTYEQY

size: -
V: TRBV19
J: TRBJ1-1
CDR3: ASTAPGQGTTEAF

size: -
V: TRBV5-1
J: TRBJ2-3
CDR3: ASSPFGRGTDTQY

size: -
V: TRBV6-1
J: TRBJ1-6
CDR3: ASSAREHNSPLH

size: -
V: TRBV30
J: TRBJ1-3
CDR3: AWSAQQGGGNTIY

size: -
V: TRBV12-5
J: TRBJ2-3
CDR3: ASGLGTSSSTDTQY

size: -
V: TRBV5-1
J: TRBJ1-5
CDR3: ASSLEGQGANQPQH

size: few
V: TRBV5-1
J: TRBJ1-6
CDR3: ASSGSFNSPLH

size: -
V: TRBV5-8
J: TRBJ2-7
CDR3: ASSLAGLAGSYEQY

size: -
V: TRBV28
J: TRBJ2-7
CDR3: ASSRFEQY

size: -
V: TRBV15
J: TRBJ1-2
CDR3: ATSRDVGFNYGYT

size: -
V: TRBV19
J: TRBJ2-5
CDR3: ASSIRAGEMTQY

size: once
V: TRBV19
J: TRBJ2-1
CDR3: ASSIDNRRGYNEQF

size: -
V: TRBV5-1
J: TRBJ2-3
CDR3: ASSLVAGGTGGSTDTQY

size: -
V: TRBV29-1
J: TRBJ2-7
CDR3: SVESMGYEQY

size: -
V: TRBV2
J: TRBJ1-4
CDR3: ASKLTGTNEKLF

size: -
V: TRBV7-2
J: TRBJ2-5
CDR3: ASSLAGLAGETQY

size: -
V: TRBV7-9
J: TRBJ1-6
CDR3: ASSSWTLEGSPLH

size: few
V: TRBV30
J: TRBJ1-1
CDR3: AWEGQTNTEAF

size: -
V: TRBV19
J: TRBJ1-1
CDR3: ASSMLDRGSGTEAF

size: -
V: TRBV15
J: TRBJ1-1
CDR3: ATSQPETGNTEAF

size: -
V: TRBV10-3
J: TRBJ2-1
CDR3: AIGRDREFNEQF

size: -
V: TRBV7-8
J: TRBJ2-2
CDR3: ASVGLGYTGELF

size: -
V: TRBV11-1
J: TRBJ2-6
CDR3: ASSPPGQGRSGANVLT

size: -
V: TRBV25-1
J: TRBJ2-5
CDR3: ASTSGDLAGQETQY

size: -
V: TRBV6-1
J: TRBJ1-5
CDR3: ASSEEGQSNQPQH

size: -
V: TRBV11-3
J: TRBJ1-1
CDR3: ASSVQWNTEAF

size: -
V: TRBV10-1
J: TRBJ2-5
CDR3: ASSESRGGPETQY

size: -
V: TRBV7-2
J: TRBJ2-1
CDR3: ASSVHLAGPSSYNEQF

size: -
V: TRBV6-5
J: TRBJ1-2
CDR3: ASRRDEAGDYGYT

size: -
V: TRBV7-9
J: TRBJ1-4
CDR3: ASSPYSEKLF

size: -
V: TRBV9
J: TRBJ2-5
CDR3: ASSKSGGQAETQY

size: -
V: TRBV19
J: TRBJ1-4
CDR3: ASSRGTLHNNEKLF

size: -
V: TRBV19
J: TRBJ2-1
CDR3: ASSIHRWSSGGGAYDEQF

size: -
V: TRBV5-5
J: TRBJ2-7
CDR3: ASSSERERGREQY

size: -
V: TRBV27
J: TRBJ1-1
CDR3: ASQIRGAATEAF

size: -
V: TRBV7-2
J: TRBJ1-2
CDR3: ASSPGQPRANYGYT

size: once
V: TRBV6-1
J: TRBJ1-6
CDR3: ASSAGQGISYNSPLH

size: -
V: TRBV5-1
J: TRBJ1-2
CDR3: ASSLEQLYGYT